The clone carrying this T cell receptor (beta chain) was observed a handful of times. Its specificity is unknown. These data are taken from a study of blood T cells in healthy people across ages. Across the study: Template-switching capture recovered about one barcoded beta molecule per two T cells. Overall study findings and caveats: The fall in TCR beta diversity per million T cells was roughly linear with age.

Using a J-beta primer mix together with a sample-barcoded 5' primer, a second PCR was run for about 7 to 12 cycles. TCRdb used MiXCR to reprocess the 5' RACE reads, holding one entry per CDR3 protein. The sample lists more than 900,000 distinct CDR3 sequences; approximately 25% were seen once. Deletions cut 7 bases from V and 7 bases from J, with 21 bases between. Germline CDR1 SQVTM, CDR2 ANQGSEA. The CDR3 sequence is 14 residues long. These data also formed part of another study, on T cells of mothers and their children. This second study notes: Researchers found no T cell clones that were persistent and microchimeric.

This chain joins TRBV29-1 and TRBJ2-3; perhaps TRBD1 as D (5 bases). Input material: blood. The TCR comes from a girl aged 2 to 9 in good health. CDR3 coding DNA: TGCAGCGCCCTGGACACCTCCAGGCCAAATACGCAGTATTTT. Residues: CSALDTSRPNTQYF.